The 8 T cell receptor beta chains below were found in one sample sequenced in a study of blood T cell repertoires in COVID-19. Assay used: immunoSEQ multiplex PCR; TCRdb lists only in-frame clones, some missing. The top ten hold approximately 9.8% of the sample, which has roughly 260,000 clones, roughly 86% seen once. The sequencing input was peripheral blood. These receptors came from a man aged 40-49 years who had recovered from COVID-19.

The chain couples TRBV7-9 to TRBJ1-4, with 9 bases matching TRBD1. Trimming at V came to 5 bases and at J to 3 bases, leaving 7 bases not matched to a gene. In germline, CDR1 is SEHNR, CDR2 FQNEAQ (reference sequence). This CDR3 is 16 amino acids long. The CDR3 sequence: CASSPQTGGSNEKLFF. Here the CDR3 DNA reads TGTGCCAGCAGCCCCCAGACAGGGGGATCTAATGAAAAACTGTTTTTT.

V is TRBV16 and J is TRBJ1-1; D is possibly TRBD1 (5 bases). V shed 7 bases and J shed 6 bases, with 15 bases lying between them. Germline CDR1 is KGHSY and CDR2 is FQNENV. CDR3 length equals 13 residues. The CDR3 sequence: CASIRGSDAEAFF. The CDR3 DNA reads as TGTGCCAGCATACGGGGGTCTGACGCTGAAGCTTTCTTT.

This chain joins TRBV19 and TRBJ2-5; 8 nucleotides line up with TRBD1. J gave up 5 bases and V 3 bases, and 8 bases lay outside the gene matches. CDR1 and CDR2 (germline): LNHDA, SQIVND (reference sequence). The CDR3 length is 15 residues. The CDR3 protein is CASSISGGGFETQYF. The CDR3, as DNA: TGTGCCAGTAGTATCTCAGGGGGCGGTTTTGAGACCCAGTACTTC. The entire variable domain, with the rest obtained from reference TRBV19 and TRBJ2-5, is as follows: DGGITQSPKYLFRKEGQNVTLSCEQNLNHDAMYWYRQDPGQGLRLIYYSQIVNDFQKGDIAEGYSVSREKKESFPLTVTSAQKNPTAFYLCASSISGGGFETQYFGPGTRLLVL.

The rearrangement joins TRBV5-4 to TRBJ2-7; 9 bases agree with TRBD2. CDR1 SGHNT and CDR2 YYREEE come from the germline V gene (reference sequence). The CDR3 extends over 16 amino acids. V shed 0 bases and J 5 bases; nucleotides not matched to a gene: 9. The CDR3: CASSLDGAGGQNEQYF. CDR3 DNA: TGTGCCAGCAGCTTGGACGGGGCGGGAGGGCAGAACGAGCAGTACTTC.

On this clone itself: The sample has other DNA sequences that encode this CDR3 too. The V and J genes are TRBV4-3 and TRBJ2-1; the match to TRBD1 covers 7 bases. Trimming cost V 1 base and J 4 bases; bases outside gene matches: 1. CDR1 and CDR2 from the germline V gene are LGHNA and YSLEER. CDR3 length: 14 residues. The CDR3 nucleotides read TGCGCCAGCAGCCAAGGACAGGGTTACAATGAGCAGTTCTTC. Translation gives CASSQGQGYNEQFF.

The chain employs TRBV6-1 and TRBJ2-7, with unresolved D. This CDR3 spans 15 amino acids. Trimming took off 1 base at V and 2 bases at J, with 12 bases between the two ends. The V gene's germline CDR1 is MNHNS and CDR2 SASEGT. The CDR3 DNA reads TGTGCCAGCAGTGAAGGCGGCAATTTCCCCTACGAGCAGTACTTC. It encodes CASSEGGNFPYEQYF.

In its sample, this clone was seen once. CDR3 loop: CASSFGLAGASTDTQYF. CDR3 coding DNA: TGTGCCAGCAGCTTCGGACTAGCGGGAGCTAGCACAGATACGCAGTATTTT. The chain has TRBV7-8 and TRBJ2-3; TRBD2 agrees at 13 bases. This CDR3 region has 17 residues. V lost 3 bases and J lost 0; bases outside the gene matches: 3. Germline loops: CDR1 SGHVS, CDR2 FQNEAQ.

The chain employs TRBV9 and TRBJ2-7; 8 bases match TRBD1. CDR3 length equals 15 residues. Trimming removed 4 bases from V and 7 bases from J; junction bases left unmatched: 13. From germline, CDR1 is SGDLS and CDR2 YYNGEE. The CDR3 here is CASSPSGGTGEEQYF. DNA of the CDR3: TGTGCCAGCAGCCCCTCTGGCGGGACAGGAGAAGAGCAGTACTTC.